This T cell receptor beta chain was identified during a study of T-cell memory formation after mild COVID-19. About the research overall: TCR clustering was largely donor specific. Study-level points and caveats: Prior to infection, memory already included some responding clones, suggesting cross-reactive memory joined.

TCRdb fed the 5' RACE reads into MiXCR, producing one record per CDR3 protein. The table includes 200,000 to 250,000 distinct CDR3 sequences, 25% to 35% detected once. Concerning this clonotype itself: Its target is unknown.

Germline V CDR1 and CDR2: ENHRY, SYGVKD. The CDR3 runs to 13 residues. Trimming removed 4 bases from V and 3 bases from J, with 9 bases in between. The V call is TRBV10-3, the J call TRBJ1-2; D gene unclear. Sequencing used PBMCs or a T cell subset sorted from them (not recorded which). The receptor was isolated from an adult woman who had mild COVID-19 (a few samples of this study predate the infection). Cell type and time point are not known. CDR3 nucleotides: TGTGCCATCAGTGGAGAGGGAGACTATGGCTACACCTTC. As protein: CAISGEGDYGYTF.